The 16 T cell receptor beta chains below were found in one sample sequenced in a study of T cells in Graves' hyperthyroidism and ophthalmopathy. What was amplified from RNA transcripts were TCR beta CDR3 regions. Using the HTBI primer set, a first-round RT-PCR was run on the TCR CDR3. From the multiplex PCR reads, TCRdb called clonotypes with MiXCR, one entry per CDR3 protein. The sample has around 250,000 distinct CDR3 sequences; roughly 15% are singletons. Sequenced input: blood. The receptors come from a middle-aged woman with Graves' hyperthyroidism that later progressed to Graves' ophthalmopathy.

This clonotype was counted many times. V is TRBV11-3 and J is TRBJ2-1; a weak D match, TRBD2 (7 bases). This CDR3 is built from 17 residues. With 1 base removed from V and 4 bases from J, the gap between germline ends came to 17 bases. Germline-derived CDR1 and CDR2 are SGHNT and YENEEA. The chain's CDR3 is CASSLGGGAFGYNEQFF. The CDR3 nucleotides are TGTGCCAGCAGCTTAGGCGGGGGCGCTTTCGGGTACAATGAGCAGTTCTTC.

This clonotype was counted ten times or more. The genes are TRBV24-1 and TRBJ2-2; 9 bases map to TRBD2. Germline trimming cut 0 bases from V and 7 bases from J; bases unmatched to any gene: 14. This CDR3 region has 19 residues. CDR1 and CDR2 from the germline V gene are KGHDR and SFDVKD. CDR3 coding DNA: TGTGCCACCAGTGATTTGCCTTGGGCTAGCGGGAATCCGGACGGGGAGCTGTTTTTT. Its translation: CATSDLPWASGNPDGELFF.

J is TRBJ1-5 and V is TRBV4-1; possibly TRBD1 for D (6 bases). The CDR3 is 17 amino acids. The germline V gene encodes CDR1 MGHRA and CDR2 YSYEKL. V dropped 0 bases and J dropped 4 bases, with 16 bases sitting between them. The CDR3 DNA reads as TGCGCCAGCAGCCAAGACGTTTTGGGGGGGCTGAATCAGCCCCAGCATTTT. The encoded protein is CASSQDVLGGLNQPQHF.

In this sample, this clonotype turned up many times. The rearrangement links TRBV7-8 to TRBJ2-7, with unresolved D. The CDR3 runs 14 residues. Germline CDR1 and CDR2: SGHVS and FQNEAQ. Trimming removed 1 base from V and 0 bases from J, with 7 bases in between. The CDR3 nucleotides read TGTGCCAGCAGCTTAGGTGGCCACTCCTACGAGCAGTACTTC. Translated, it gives CASSLGGHSYEQYF.

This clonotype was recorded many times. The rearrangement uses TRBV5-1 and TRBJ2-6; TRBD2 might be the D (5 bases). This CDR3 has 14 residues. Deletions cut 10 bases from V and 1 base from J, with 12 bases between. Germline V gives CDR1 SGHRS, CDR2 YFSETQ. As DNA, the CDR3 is TGCGCCGCTGGAGGAGGATCTGGGGCCAACGTCCTGACTTTC. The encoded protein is CAAGGGSGANVLTF. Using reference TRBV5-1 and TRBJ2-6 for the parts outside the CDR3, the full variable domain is KAGVTQTPRYLIKTRGQQVTLSCSPISGHRSVSWYQQTPGQGLQFLFEYFSETQRNKGNFPGRFSGRQFSNSRSEMNVSTLELGDSALYLCAAGGGSGANVLTFGAGSRLTVL.

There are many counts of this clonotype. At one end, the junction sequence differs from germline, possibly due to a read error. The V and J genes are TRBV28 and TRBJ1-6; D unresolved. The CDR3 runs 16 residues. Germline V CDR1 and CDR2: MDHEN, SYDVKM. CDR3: CVSSWLGGHMGSPLHF. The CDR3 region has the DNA TGTGTCAGCAGTTGGCTCGGTGGCCATATGGGTTCACCCCTCCACTTT.

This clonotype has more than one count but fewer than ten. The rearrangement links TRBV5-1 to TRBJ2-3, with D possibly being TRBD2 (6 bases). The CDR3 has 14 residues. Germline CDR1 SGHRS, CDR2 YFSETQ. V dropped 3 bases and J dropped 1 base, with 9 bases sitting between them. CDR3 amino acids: CASSSGVGTDTQYF. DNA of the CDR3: TGCGCCAGCAGCTCGGGAGTGGGCACAGATACGCAGTATTTT.

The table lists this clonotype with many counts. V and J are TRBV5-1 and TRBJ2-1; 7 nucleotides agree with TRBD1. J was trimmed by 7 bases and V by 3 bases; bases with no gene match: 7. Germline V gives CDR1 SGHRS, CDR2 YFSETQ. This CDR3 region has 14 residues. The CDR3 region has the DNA TGCGCCAGCAGCTCCTGGACAGGCGGGAATGAGCAGTTCTTC. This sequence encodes CASSSWTGGNEQFF.

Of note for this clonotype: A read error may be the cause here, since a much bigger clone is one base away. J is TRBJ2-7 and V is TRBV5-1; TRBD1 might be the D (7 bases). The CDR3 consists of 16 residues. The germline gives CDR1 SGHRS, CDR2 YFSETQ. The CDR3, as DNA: TGCGCCAGCAGCTTGGCGGGACTCAGAGGGGGCTACGAGCTGTACTTC. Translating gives CASSLAGLRGGYELYF.

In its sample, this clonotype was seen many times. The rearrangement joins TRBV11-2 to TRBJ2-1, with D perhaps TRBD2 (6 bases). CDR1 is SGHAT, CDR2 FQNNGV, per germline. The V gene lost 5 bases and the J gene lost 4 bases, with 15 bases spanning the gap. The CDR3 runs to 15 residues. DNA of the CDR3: TGTGCCAGCAGCCCCCATTTTGCGGGGTACAATGAGCAGTTCTTC. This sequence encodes CASSPHFAGYNEQFF.

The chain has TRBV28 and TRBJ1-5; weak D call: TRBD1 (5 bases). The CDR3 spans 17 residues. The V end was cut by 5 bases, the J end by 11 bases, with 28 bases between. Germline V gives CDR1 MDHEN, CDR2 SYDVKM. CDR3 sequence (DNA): TGTGCCAGCAGTCTCTCCGGGCCCGACAGAGACCATGAGACCCAGCATTTT. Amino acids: CASSLSGPDRDHETQHF.

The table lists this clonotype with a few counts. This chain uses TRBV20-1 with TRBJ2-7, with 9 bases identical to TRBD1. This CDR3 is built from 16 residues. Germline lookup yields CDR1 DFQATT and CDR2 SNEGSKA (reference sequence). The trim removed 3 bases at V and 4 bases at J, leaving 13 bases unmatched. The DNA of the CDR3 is TGCAGTGCTAGCAAACCCGCAGCGGGACAGGGTTACGAGCAGTACTTC. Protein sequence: CSASKPAAGQGYEQYF.

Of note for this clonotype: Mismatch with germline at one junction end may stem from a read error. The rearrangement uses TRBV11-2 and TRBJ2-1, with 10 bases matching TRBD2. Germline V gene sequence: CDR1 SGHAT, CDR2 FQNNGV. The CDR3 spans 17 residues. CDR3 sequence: CASGLVGGTSAYNEQFF. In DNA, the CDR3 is TGTGCCAGCGGCTTAGTGGGTGGGACTAGCGCCTACAATGAGCAGTTCTTC.

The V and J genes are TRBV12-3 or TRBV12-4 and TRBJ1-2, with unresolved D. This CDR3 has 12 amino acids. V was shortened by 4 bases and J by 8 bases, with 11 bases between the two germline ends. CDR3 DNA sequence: TGTGCCAGCAGTTCGGGTCGGGAGGGCTACACCTTC. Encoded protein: CASSSGREGYTF.

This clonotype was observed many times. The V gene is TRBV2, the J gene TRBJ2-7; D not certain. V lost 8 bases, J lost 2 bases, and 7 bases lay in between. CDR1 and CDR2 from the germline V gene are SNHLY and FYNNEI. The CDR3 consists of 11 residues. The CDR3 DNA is TGTGCCAGCTTACTCACCTACGAGCAGTACTTC. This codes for CASLLTYEQYF. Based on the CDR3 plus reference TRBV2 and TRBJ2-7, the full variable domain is EPEVTQTPSHQVTQMGQEVILRCVPISNHLYFYWYRQILGQKVEFLVSFYNNEISEKSEIFDDQFSVERPDGSNFTLKIRSTKLEDSAMYFCASLLTYEQYFGPGTRLTVT.

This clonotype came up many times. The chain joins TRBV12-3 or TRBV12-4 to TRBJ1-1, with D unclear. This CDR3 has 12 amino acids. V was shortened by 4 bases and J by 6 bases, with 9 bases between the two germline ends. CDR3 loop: CASSSPPAEAFF. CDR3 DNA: TGTGCCAGCAGTTCCCCTCCGGCTGAAGCTTTCTTT.